This T cell receptor (beta chain) came from a study of human T cells and chemical hapten exposure. About the research overall: DPC (0.01%) was patch tested on the upper back and read at 6 days. Study observations and caveats: Donors, who had alopecia, may show an immune response that differs from healthy people's. A positive correlation with patch test score was shown by PT1 expanded TCR counts.

Each cDNA molecule in the library carried unique molecular identifiers. Via MiXCR, TCRdb re-called the RACE reads, giving one row per CDR3 protein. Of 110,000 to 150,000 distinct CDR3 sequences listed, approximately 12% are singletons. Specified time point: patch test 2, 6 weeks after DPC sensitization. Regarding treatment: therapeutic diphenylcyclopropenone sensitization with weekly scalp DPC. The V gene's germline CDR1 is MDHEN and CDR2 SYDVKM. This CDR3 region has 13 residues. Unmatched junction bases numbered 0, after V lost 2 bases and J lost 4 bases. This clonotype has a count of ten or more. Its target is not known.

The receptor was derived from a woman aged 45-65 years with alopecia areata. Some clones in this sample may be carry-over from other donors' samples. The sample was whole blood, taken in connection with sensitization to the hapten diphenylcyclopropenone (DPC). This chain links TRBV28 with TRBJ2-3; the match to TRBD2 covers 7 bases. As DNA, the CDR3 is TGTGCCAGCAGTTTAGCGGGAGCAGATACGCAGTATTTT. Its translation: CASSLAGADTQYF.